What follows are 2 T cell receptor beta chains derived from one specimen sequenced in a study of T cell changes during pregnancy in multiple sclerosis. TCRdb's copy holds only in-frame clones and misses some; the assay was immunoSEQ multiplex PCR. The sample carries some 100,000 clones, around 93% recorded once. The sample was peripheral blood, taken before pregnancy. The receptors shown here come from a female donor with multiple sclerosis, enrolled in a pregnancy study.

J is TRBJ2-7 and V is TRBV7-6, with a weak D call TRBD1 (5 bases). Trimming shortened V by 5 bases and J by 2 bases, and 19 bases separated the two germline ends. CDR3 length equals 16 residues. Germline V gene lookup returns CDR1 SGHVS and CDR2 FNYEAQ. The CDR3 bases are TGTGCCAGCAGCCCCTTCATGGGGCGAGGAGCCTACGAGCAGTACTTC. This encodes CASSPFMGRGAYEQYF.

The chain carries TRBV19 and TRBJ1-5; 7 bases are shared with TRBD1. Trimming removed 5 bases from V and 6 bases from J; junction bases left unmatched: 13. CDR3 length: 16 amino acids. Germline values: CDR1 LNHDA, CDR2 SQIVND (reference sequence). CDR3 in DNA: TGTGCCAGTAGTTCCCCGGGACAGTCGGCGTTTCAGCCCCAGCATTTT. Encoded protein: CASSSPGQSAFQPQHF.